This TCR beta chain was sequenced during a study of shared clonotypes between healthy human individuals. Generated by immunoSEQ multiplex PCR, the TCRdb table keeps only in-frame clones and is missing some. This table has some 650,000 clones, 97% appearing once. Donation came from healthy HIV-negative adults that had no recent acute infections or vaccinations. CDR1 is MDHEN, CDR2 SYDVKM, per germline. CDR3 length: 17 residues. The V gene end was trimmed by 2 bases and the J gene end by 3 bases; junction bases not matched to a gene: 9. Sequenced input: naive CD4+ T cells sorted from blood. As for subset: CD45RA+ positively selected. This receptor was identified in a woman in her twenties or thirties in good health. V gene TRBV28 combines with J gene TRBJ2-7, with 11 bases identical to TRBD2. CDR3 sequence (DNA): TGTGCCAGCAGTTTAGTCCTAGCGGGAGGACCTCACTACGAGCAGTACTTC. It is translated as CASSLVLAGGPHYEQYF.